The source of this T cell receptor beta chain is a study of control samples from healthy donors and cancer patients. Germline lookup yields CDR1 MGHRA and CDR2 YSYEKL. The CDR3 loop spans 14 amino acids. J gave up 3 bases and V 7 bases, and 9 bases lay outside the gene matches. Sequenced by immunoSEQ multiplex PCR; TCRdb stores in-frame clones only, minus some. The sample lists under 140,000 clones, roughly 90% occurring once. This clonotype was obtained from a woman aged 60-70 years with lung cancer. The sequenced material came from PBMCs. The chain has TRBV4-1 and TRBJ2-7; TRBD2 matches 7 bases. The CDR3 region has the DNA TGCGCCAGCAACTTCTTGGGAGGGGACTACGAGCAGTACTTC. It specifies CASNFLGGDYEQYF.